The sequence of this TCR beta chain was determined in a study of OX40 agonist ivuxolimab in advanced cancers. Study in general: Patients assigned to dose escalation were diagnosed with hepatocellular carcinoma, melanoma, renal cell or head and neck cancer. Participants averaged about 60 years of age (range about 23 to 80) and were roughly 80% male.

Autoimmune disease history or systemic immunosuppression excluded patients. The timepoints at which blood was sampled were baseline, cycle 4 day 1, and cycle 7 day 1. Using immunoSEQ multiplex PCR, the repertoire was profiled, and TCRdb retains in-frame clones only, with some absent. The data hold roughly 70,000 clones, with just over 90% observed a single time. The CDR3 runs 16 residues. Trimming took 5 bases from V and 3 from J; bases not matched to a gene: 4. CDR1 SGHVS and CDR2 FQNEAQ come from the germline V gene. The starting material was CD4+ or CD8+ T cells sorted from blood, obtained in a trial of the OX40 agonist ivuxolimab. This TCR was sampled from an adult with an advanced solid tumor such as melanoma, head and neck, liver or kidney cancer. The genes are TRBV7-8 and TRBJ2-2; 12 nucleotides match TRBD2. The CDR3 DNA reads as TGTGCCAGCAGCCCCGGACTAGCGGGATACACCGGGGAGCTGTTTTTT. Amino acid sequence: CASSPGLAGYTGELFF. Full variable domain (rest looked up from reference TRBV7-8 and TRBJ2-2): GAGVSQSPRYKVAKRGQDVALRCDPISGHVSLFWYQQALGQGPEFLTYFQNEAQLDKSGLPSDRFFAERPEGSVSTLKIQRTQQEDSAVYLCASSPGLAGYTGELFFGEGSRLTVL.